The sequence of this T cell receptor (beta chain) was determined in a study of T-cell memory formation after mild COVID-19 listed by TCRdb under 2021. At the level of the whole study: TCR sequence clusters from the two donors were largely donor specific. In a couple of donors, T-cell clones that expanded and contracted after mild COVID-19 were tracked by sequencing TCRalpha and TCRbeta repertoires over time. The cohort was made up of two young adult volunteers, one female and one male, who were previously healthy.

Ficoll-Paque density gradient centrifugation was the method used to isolate PBMCs. Instrument on record: Illumina NovaSeq 6000. TCRalpha and TCRbeta cDNA libraries were built by 5'RACE with constant-segment primers, adding sample barcodes and unique molecular identifiers. Trizol reagent was used to extract RNA from every sample. Libraries were amplified in two PCR steps, with a second sample barcode and Illumina TruSeq adapters added in the second step. The libraries were sequenced on an Illumina NovaSeq using 2 x 150 bp paired-end reads. Concerning the study's data processing: Demultiplexing of reads and collapsing into UMI-guided consensus sequences were performed with migec v1.2.7. Using mixcr v2.1.11, UMI consensuses were aligned to TRA and TRB V and J templates and then assembled into clonotypes. A clonotype was counted as expanded or contracted only if both edgeR and NoisET called the change significant, with noise models trained on biological replicates. For edgeR calls, the cutoffs were a false discovery rate-adjusted p below 0.01 and a log2 fold-change threshold of 1. PCA with hierarchical clustering of max-normalized trajectories of the 1000 most abundant clonotypes was used as exploratory dynamics analysis. Separately sequenced CD4+ and CD8+ repertoires were used to assign a CD4 or CD8 phenotype to each responding clone. The raw public reads went through TCRdb reprocessing: fastp at Q25, MiXCR clone calling, in-frame beta chains kept. One record per CDR3 amino acid sequence lists the most common genes and DNA. TCRdb's processing, not the authors', yielded these V and J calls. Recorded for this sample are under 650,000 distinct CDR3 sequences; about a sixth of them occurred a single time. The ten biggest clones cover approximately 12% of the sample.

General conclusions and limits of the study: Contracting CD4+ clones were found mainly in CM and EM memory subsets, while CD8+ clones were enriched in EMRA. From day 15 to 85, contracting clones showed balanced CD4/CD8 phenotypes, whereas a second wave of clones that expanded from day 15 to 37 leaned towards CD4+. SARS-CoV-2 specificity of the second-wave clones peaking on day 37 was not confirmed. Some responding clones were detected in pre-infection memory, which suggested that pre-existing cross-reactive memory T cells had joined the SARS-CoV-2 response. The study included only two mild cases, and larger cohorts that include severe cases with pre-infection samples were judged to be necessary.

CDR1 and CDR2 are drawn from the germline V gene (reference sequence): MNHEY, SMNVEV. Here V drops 1 base and J drops 6 bases, and the junction holds 4 bases not matched to any gene. CDR3 length: 14 amino acids, cysteine to phenylalanine. The sequence is cut down to CDR3 DNA, 42 bases in frame from base 1. Comments on this clonotype: No cognate antigen has been identified for it. No base qualities exist here, and no much larger clone lies one base off it.

This TCR derives from an adult woman who had mild COVID-19 (a few samples of this study predate the infection). The sample titles of this study are shuffled in the database, so cell type and time point are left out; the donor was told from shared clones. The chain uses TRBV27 and TRBJ1-2, with TRBD1 identical over 8 junction bases. Specimen: PBMCs or a T cell subset sorted from them (not recorded which). The DNA is TGTGCCAGCAGTTTATTGGCAGGGGGCCATGGCTACACCTTC. This translates into CASSLLAGGHGYTF.